These 25 T cell receptor beta chains came from one sample sequenced in a study of PD-1 blockade in mismatch repair-deficient tumors. TCRdb's table, derived via immunoSEQ multiplex PCR, lists solely in-frame clones and lacks some. The data contain about 51,000 clones, about 84% of them seen just once; the ten biggest clones take up about 8.1%. The source material was peripheral blood, sampled around 19 weeks after starting pembrolizumab. The receptors shown here come from an adult with mismatch repair-deficient cancer.

This chain joins TRBV2 and TRBJ2-1, with 7 bases aligning to TRBD1. The V gene's germline CDR1 is SNHLY and CDR2 FYNNEI. The CDR3 length is 15 residues. The V and J ends lost 4 bases and 7 bases, in that order; junction bases with no gene match: 10. CDR3 sequence: CASSVSDRVRNEQFF. For the CDR3, the DNA is TGTGCCAGCAGTGTATCCGACAGGGTAAGAAATGAGCAGTTCTTC. Using reference TRBV2 and TRBJ2-1 for the parts outside the CDR3, the full variable domain is EPEVTQTPSHQVTQMGQEVILRCVPISNHLYFYWYRQILGQKVEFLVSFYNNEISEKSEIFDDQFSVERPDGSNFTLKIRSTKLEDSAMYFCASSVSDRVRNEQFFGPGTRLTVL.

This chain uses TRBV11-3 with TRBJ2-7, with D unclear. This CDR3 has 12 residues. Germline V lookup: CDR1 SGHNT, CDR2 YENEEA. V was shortened by 3 bases and J by 4 bases, with 7 bases between the two germline ends. For the CDR3, the DNA is TGTGCCAGCAGCTTGGGTTTGTACGAGCAGTACTTC. The encoded protein is CASSLGLYEQYF.

The chain is built from TRBV5-1 and TRBJ2-3, with TRBD1 identical over 10 bases. After removal of 4 bases from V and 6 bases from J, the junction contained 11 bases not matched to a gene. CDR1 is SGHRS and CDR2 is YFSETQ in the germline V gene. The CDR3 spans 16 residues. CDR3 region: CASSLYGTGDSDTQYF. The CDR3 DNA is TGCGCCAGCAGCCTTTACGGGACAGGGGATTCCGATACGCAGTATTTT.

J is TRBJ2-3 and V is TRBV11-2, with no clear D. The CDR3 runs to 16 residues. V was cut by 4 bases and J by 3 bases, with 17 bases left in between. The germline V gene encodes CDR1 SGHAT and CDR2 FQNNGV. The CDR3: CASSSSGGRPTDTQYF. Here the CDR3 DNA reads TGTGCCAGCAGCTCCTCAGGTGGTAGGCCTACAGATACGCAGTATTTT.

The table lists this clone with a few counts. The gene calls are TRBV19 and TRBJ1-1; 11 bases line up with TRBD1. Trimming at V came to 4 bases and at J to 7 bases, leaving 8 bases not matched to a gene. The germline gives CDR1 LNHDA, CDR2 SQIVND (reference sequence). The CDR3 is made up of 15 amino acids. As DNA, the CDR3 is TGTGCCAGTAGTAGACCGGACAGGGGGCGAAATGAAGCTTTCTTT. This encodes CASSRPDRGRNEAFF.

The chain links TRBV6-1 to TRBJ1-3; D unclear. There are 14 residues in the CDR3. Trimming pared 2 bases from V and 4 bases from J, leaving 9 bases between. Germline CDR1 and CDR2: MNHNS and SASEGT. DNA of the CDR3: TGTGCCAGCAGTGAAAGGAGTTCCGGAAACACCATATATTTT. It encodes CASSERSSGNTIYF.

The rearrangement links TRBV11-3 to TRBJ2-7, with D possibly being TRBD1 (6 bases). V lost 6 bases to trimming and J lost 1 base, with 16 bases between them. CDR1 is SGHNT and CDR2 is YENEEA in the germline V gene. The CDR3 totals 15 residues. CDR3 amino acids: CASSIKRTASYEQYF. In DNA form, the CDR3 reads TGTGCCAGCAGTATTAAACGGACAGCTTCCTACGAGCAGTACTTC. The whole variable domain, remainder taken from reference TRBV11-3 and TRBJ2-7, is EAGVVQSPRYKIIEKKQPVAFWCNPISGHNTLYWYLQNLGQGPELLIRYENEEAVDDSQLPKDRFSAERLKGVDSTLKIQPAELGDSAVYLCASSIKRTASYEQYFGPGTRLTVT.

This chain links TRBV18 with TRBJ2-5; 10 positions agree with TRBD1. The tail of the sequence fits TRBJ2-7 better, so the J call may be wrong. The CDR3 covers 15 residues. CDR1 and CDR2 (germline): KGHSH, LQKENI. CDR3: CASSPKDRGEDEQYF. In DNA, the CDR3 is TGTGCCAGCTCACCAAAGGACAGGGGGGAAGACGAGCAGTACTTC.

CDR3 protein: CASSDSTRGGNNGYTF. In nucleotides, the CDR3 is TGTGCCAGCAGTGACTCGACCAGGGGGGGAAATAATGGCTACACCTTC. V gene TRBV6-4 combines with J gene TRBJ1-2; 7 bases are a match to TRBD1. Trimming cost V 0 bases and J 6 bases; bases outside gene matches: 10. The CDR3 is made up of 16 amino acids. Germline values: CDR1 MRHNA, CDR2 SNTAGT.

V usage is TRBV10-2 and J usage is TRBJ2-5, with a tentative D call TRBD2 (6 bases). The ends were cut back, 3 bases at V and 1 base at J, with 15 bases in the middle. CDR1 WSHSY and CDR2 SAAADI come from the germline V gene. CDR3 length: 16 residues. The CDR3 region has the DNA TGCGCCAGCAGTGAACACCGGGACTTCGGCCAAGAGACCCAGTACTTC. Residues: CASSEHRDFGQETQYF.

This clone is labeled as medium-sized. This chain joins TRBV5-1 and TRBJ2-7; tentatively, D is TRBD2 (5 bases). This CDR3 region has 12 residues. The germline gives CDR1 SGHRS, CDR2 YFSETQ. Trimming took 4 bases from V and 6 from J, leaving 11 bases between them. Here the CDR3 reads CASSPERGEQYF. The DNA for the CDR3 is TGCGCCAGCAGCCCGGAACGGGGCGAGCAGTACTTC.

The chain couples TRBV2 to TRBJ1-1; D is perhaps TRBD1 (5 bases). Germline V gene lookup returns CDR1 SNHLY and CDR2 FYNNEI. The CDR3 extends over 13 amino acids. The ends were cut back, 5 bases at V and 3 bases at J, with 10 bases in the middle. In nucleotides, the CDR3 is TGTGCCAGCAGTCGCGACAGCTACACTGAAGCTTTCTTT. Translated, it gives CASSRDSYTEAFF.

The rearrangement links TRBV27 to TRBJ1-2, with 10 bases lining up with TRBD1. The CDR3 runs 15 residues. V shed 6 bases, J shed 5 bases, and the junction held 9 bases outside the gene matches. Germline loops: CDR1 MNHEY, CDR2 SMNVEV (reference sequence). CDR3 sequence (DNA): TGTGCCAGCAGACCCACGGGACAGGGGATATATGGCTACACCTTC. This codes for CASRPTGQGIYGYTF.

This chain connects TRBV21-1 to TRBJ2-7; the D segment call TRBD1 is taken from the table without a DNA check. TRBV21-1 is shown as a pseudogene. This CDR3 comprises 15 residues. The CDR3, as DNA: TGTGCCAGCATCTTCCGAGGAAAGGGGCTCTACGAGCAGTACTTC. This gives the protein CASIFRGKGLYEQYF.

The chain links TRBV9 to TRBJ1-4; D uncertain. In germline, CDR1 is SGDLS, CDR2 YYNGEE. The CDR3 is 13 residues long. The V and J ends lost 0 bases and 14 bases respectively, with 14 bases between them. The CDR3 coding sequence is TGTGCCAGCAGCGTAGGTCTCGGGTCGACGCTGTTTTTT. Translating gives CASSVGLGSTLFF.

The rearrangement uses TRBV6-4 and TRBJ2-1, with D perhaps matching TRBD1 or TRBD2 (6 bases each). CDR1 and CDR2 (germline): MRHNA, SNTAGT. The V end was cut by 9 bases, the J end by 6 bases, with 27 bases between. There are 17 residues in the CDR3. As DNA, the CDR3 is TGTGCCAGGAAAGCCGAGGGGGACTGCATGTGGGGCAATGAGCAGTTCTTC. This translates into CARKAEGDCMWGNEQFF.

The chain uses TRBV5-4 and TRBJ1-2, with D maybe TRBD1 (6 bases). This CDR3 has 13 residues. Germline CDR1 and CDR2: SGHNT and YYREEE (reference sequence). Trimming cost V 4 bases and J 5 bases, with 12 bases left between them. CDR3 nucleotide sequence: TGTGCCAGCAGCAGGGACACCTCATATGGCTACACCTTC. It encodes CASSRDTSYGYTF.

The chain combines TRBV6-5 with TRBJ2-3; 7 bases map to TRBD2. Germline V gives CDR1 MNHEY, CDR2 SVGAGI. This CDR3 is built from 15 residues. Trimming cost V 2 bases and J 1 base; bases outside gene matches: 3. CDR3 sequence (DNA): TGTGCCAGCAGTTACGGTCTAGCGGGCACAGATACGCAGTATTTT. It is translated as CASSYGLAGTDTQYF.

The chain combines TRBV7-2 with TRBJ2-1, with 8 bases lining up with TRBD2. Germline loops: CDR1 SGHTA, CDR2 FQGNSA. The CDR3 sequence is 15 residues long. J was trimmed by 4 bases and V by 5 bases; bases with no gene match: 7. This chain's CDR3 is CASSLRAGEYNEQFF. CDR3 in DNA: TGTGCCAGCAGCCTGAGAGCGGGAGAATACAATGAGCAGTTCTTC. The whole variable domain, filled in from reference TRBV7-2 and TRBJ2-1, reads GAGVSQSPSNKVTEKGKDVELRCDPISGHTALYWYRQSLGQGLEFLIYFQGNSAPDKSGLPSDRFSAERTGGSVSTLTIQRTQQEDSAVYLCASSLRAGEYNEQFFGPGTRLTVL.

The chain links TRBV27 to TRBJ2-3, with no clear D. The CDR3 sequence is 14 residues long. The V gene lost 5 bases and the J gene lost 7 bases, with 16 bases spanning the gap. Per the germline V gene, CDR1 is MNHEY and CDR2 is SMNVEV (reference sequence). The CDR3 region is CASSPNGPGNTQYF. The CDR3 DNA sequence: TGTGCCAGCAGTCCCAACGGCCCTGGGAATACGCAGTATTTT.

The chain uses TRBV5-1 and TRBJ1-1; no firm D call. Trimming took off 4 bases at V and 0 bases at J, with 13 bases between the two ends. The germline V gene has CDR1 SGHRS and CDR2 YFSETQ. This CDR3 spans 15 amino acids. CDR3 sequence reads: CASSPIWGVNTEAFF. The CDR3 DNA reads TGCGCCAGCAGCCCCATTTGGGGTGTGAACACTGAAGCTTTCTTT.

This clone was observed once. The CDR3, as DNA: TGTGCCAGCAGCCTTGAGGGGCATGGCTACACCTTC. It specifies CASSLEGHGYTF. V gene TRBV5-4 combines with J gene TRBJ1-2; tentative D call: TRBD1 (5 bases). Trimming shortened V by 4 bases and J by 6 bases, and 10 bases separated the two germline ends. The CDR3 is 12 residues long. Germline values: CDR1 SGHNT, CDR2 YYREEE (reference sequence).

The chain couples TRBV11-2 to TRBJ2-1; 10 bases align to TRBD2. The CDR3 totals 15 residues. V was pared by 1 base and J by 7 bases, with 4 bases of the junction left unmatched. CDR1 is SGHAT and CDR2 is FQNNGV in the germline V gene. This CDR3 is CASSLGAGGLNEQFF. The CDR3 coding sequence is TGTGCCAGCAGCTTAGGAGCGGGAGGGTTGAATGAGCAGTTCTTC. Full variable domain (outside the CDR3, taken from reference TRBV11-2 and TRBJ2-1): EAGVAQSPRYKIIEKRQSVAFWCNPISGHATLYWYQQILGQGPKLLIQFQNNGVVDDSQLPKDRFSAERLKGVDSTLKIQPAKLEDSAVYLCASSLGAGGLNEQFFGPGTRLTVL.

This clone was observed a single time. This chain uses TRBV19 with TRBJ2-5; 9 nucleotides match TRBD1. The CDR3 is 15 amino acids. V gave up 5 bases and J gave up 5 bases; unmatched junction bases: 9. Germline V gene data show CDR1 as LNHDA and CDR2 as SQIVND (reference sequence). In nucleotides, the CDR3 is TGTGCCAGTAGTTCGGGACAGGGATTGATGGAGACCCAGTACTTC. Translated: CASSSGQGLMETQYF.

The chain employs TRBV5-4 and TRBJ2-5, with unresolved D. Germline CDR1 reads SGHNT; CDR2 reads YYREEE (reference sequence). The CDR3 runs 14 residues. Trimming removed 0 bases at V and 9 bases at J, with 15 bases between. The CDR3 region is CASSLGGPEKAQYF. The CDR3 DNA sequence: TGTGCCAGCAGCTTGGGTGGGCCAGAAAAGGCCCAGTACTTC. Full variable domain (rest looked up from reference TRBV5-4 and TRBJ2-5): ETGVTQSPTHLIKTRGQQVTLRCSSQSGHNTVSWYQQALGQGPQFIFQYYREEENGRGNFPPRFSGLQFPNYSSELNVNALELDDSALYLCASSLGGPEKAQYFGPGTRLLVL.